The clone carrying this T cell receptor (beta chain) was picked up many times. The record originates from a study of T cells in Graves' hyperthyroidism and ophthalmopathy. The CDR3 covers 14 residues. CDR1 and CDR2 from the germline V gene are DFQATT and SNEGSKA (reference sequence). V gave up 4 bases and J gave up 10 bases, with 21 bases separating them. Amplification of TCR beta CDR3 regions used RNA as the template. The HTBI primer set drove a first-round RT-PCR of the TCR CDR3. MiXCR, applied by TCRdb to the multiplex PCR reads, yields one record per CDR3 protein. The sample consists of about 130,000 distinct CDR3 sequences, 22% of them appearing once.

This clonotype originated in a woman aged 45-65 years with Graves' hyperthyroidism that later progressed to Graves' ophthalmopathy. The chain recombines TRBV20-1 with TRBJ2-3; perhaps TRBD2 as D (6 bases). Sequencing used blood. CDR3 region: CSAKLPKSGGAQYF. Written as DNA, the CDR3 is TGCAGTGCTAAGCTACCAAAGAGCGGAGGGGCGCAGTATTTT.